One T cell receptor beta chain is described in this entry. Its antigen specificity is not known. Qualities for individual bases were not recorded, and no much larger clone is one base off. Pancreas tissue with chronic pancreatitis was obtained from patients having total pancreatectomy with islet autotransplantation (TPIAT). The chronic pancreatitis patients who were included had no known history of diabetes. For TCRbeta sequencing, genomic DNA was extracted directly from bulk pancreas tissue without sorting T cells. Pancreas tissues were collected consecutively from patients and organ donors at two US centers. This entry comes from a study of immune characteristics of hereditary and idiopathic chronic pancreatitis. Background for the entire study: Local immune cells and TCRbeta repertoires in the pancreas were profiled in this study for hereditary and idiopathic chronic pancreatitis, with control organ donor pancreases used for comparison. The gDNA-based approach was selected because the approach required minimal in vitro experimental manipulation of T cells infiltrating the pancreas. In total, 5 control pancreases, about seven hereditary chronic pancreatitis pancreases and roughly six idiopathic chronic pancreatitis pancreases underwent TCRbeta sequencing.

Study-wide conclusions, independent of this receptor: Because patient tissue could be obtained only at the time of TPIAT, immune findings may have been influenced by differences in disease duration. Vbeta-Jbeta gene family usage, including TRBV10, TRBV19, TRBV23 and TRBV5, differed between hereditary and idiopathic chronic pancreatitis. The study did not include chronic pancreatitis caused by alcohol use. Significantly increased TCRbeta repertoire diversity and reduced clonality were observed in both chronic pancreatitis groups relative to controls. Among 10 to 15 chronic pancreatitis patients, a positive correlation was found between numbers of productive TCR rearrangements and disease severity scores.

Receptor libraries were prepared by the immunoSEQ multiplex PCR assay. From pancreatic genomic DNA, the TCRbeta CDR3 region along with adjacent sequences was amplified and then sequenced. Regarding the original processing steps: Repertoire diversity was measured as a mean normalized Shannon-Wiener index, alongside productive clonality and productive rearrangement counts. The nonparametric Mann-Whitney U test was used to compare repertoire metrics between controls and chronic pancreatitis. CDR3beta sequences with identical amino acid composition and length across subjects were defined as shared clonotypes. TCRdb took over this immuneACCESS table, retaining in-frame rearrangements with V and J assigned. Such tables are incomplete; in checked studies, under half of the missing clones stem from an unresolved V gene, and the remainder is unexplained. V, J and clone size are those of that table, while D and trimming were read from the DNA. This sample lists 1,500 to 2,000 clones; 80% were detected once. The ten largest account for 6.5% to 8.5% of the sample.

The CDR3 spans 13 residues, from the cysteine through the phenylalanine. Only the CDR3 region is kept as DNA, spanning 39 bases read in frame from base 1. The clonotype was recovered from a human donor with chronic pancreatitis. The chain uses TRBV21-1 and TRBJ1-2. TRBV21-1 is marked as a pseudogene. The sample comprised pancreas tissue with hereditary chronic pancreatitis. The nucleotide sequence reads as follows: TGTGCCAGCAGCAAAGGGGCCGGGGATGGCTACACCTTC. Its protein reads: CASSKGAGDGYTF.